This T cell receptor (beta chain) was observed in a study of cytomegalovirus exposure and HLA in healthy donors. Overall study findings and caveats: In an earlier analysis, productive rearrangement rates for most beta V segments clustered near 87% or 30%. Available immune exposure information was restricted to CMV serostatus only. In all likelihood, a cluster of highly shared sequence variants was a sequencing artifact. One variant, a missense change in DCLRE1C, was linked in a later analysis to TCR beta V- and J-gene trimming.

Vbeta (60) and Jbeta (13) primers were used in the PCR. Repertoires were generated with immunoSEQ multiplex PCR, while TCRdb's copy carries only in-frame clones and drops some. The repertoire includes approximately 250,000 clones, around 80% of them detected once, and around 0.45% sits in the top ten. Germline values: CDR1 MNHEY, CDR2 SVGAGI. V lost 3 bases, J lost 4 bases, and 10 bases lay in between. This CDR3 has 14 amino acids. In regard to this clone: What it binds is not known.

The receptor's source is a boy between 10 and 17 years old in good health and CMV-seronegative. This chain connects TRBV6-5 to TRBJ1-3; D possibly corresponds to TRBD1 (6 bases). Sequencing input: PBMCs. DNA of the CDR3: TGTGCCAGCAGTTATCAGGGGCAGGGAAACACCATATATTTT. Translated, it gives CASSYQGQGNTIYF.